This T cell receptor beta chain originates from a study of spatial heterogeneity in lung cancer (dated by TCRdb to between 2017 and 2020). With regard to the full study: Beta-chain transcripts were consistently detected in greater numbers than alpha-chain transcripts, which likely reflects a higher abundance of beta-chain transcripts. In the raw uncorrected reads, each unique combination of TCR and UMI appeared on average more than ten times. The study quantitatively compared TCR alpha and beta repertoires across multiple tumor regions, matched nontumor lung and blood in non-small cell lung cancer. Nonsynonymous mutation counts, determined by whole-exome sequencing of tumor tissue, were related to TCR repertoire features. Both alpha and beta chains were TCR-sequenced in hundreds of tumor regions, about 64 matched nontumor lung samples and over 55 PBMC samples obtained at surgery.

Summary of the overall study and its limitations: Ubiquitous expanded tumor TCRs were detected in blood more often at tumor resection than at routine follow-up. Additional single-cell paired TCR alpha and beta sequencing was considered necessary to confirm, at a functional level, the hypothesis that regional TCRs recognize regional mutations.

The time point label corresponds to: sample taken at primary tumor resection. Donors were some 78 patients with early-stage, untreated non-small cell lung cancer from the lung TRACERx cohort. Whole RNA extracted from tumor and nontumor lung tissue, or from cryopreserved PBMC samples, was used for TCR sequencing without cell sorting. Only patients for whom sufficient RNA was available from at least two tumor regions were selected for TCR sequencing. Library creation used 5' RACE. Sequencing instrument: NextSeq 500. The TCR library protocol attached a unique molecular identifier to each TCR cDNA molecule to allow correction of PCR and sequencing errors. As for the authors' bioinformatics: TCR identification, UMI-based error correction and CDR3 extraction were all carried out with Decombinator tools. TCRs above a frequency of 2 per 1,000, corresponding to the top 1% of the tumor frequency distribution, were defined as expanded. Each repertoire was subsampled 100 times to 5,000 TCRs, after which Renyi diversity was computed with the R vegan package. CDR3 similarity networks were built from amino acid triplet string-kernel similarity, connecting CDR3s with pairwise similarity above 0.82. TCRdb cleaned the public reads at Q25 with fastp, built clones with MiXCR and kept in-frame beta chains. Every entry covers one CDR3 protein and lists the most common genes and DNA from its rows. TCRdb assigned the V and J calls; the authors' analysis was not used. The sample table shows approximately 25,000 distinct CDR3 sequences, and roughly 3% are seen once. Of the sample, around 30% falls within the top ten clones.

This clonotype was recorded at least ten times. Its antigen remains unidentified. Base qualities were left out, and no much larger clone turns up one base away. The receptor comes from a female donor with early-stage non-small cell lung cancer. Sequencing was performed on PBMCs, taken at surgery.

CDR3 protein: CATSREVGYHYEQYF. The DNA sequence is as follows: TGTGCCACCAGCAGAGAGGTCGGGTACCACTACGAGCAGTACTTC. The chain links TRBV15 with TRBJ2-7, with the identity of the D gene unclear. The CDR3 has 15 amino acids, counting the end cysteine and phenylalanine. Only the CDR3 DNA stays, 45 bases, in frame from base 1. Trimming removed 0 bases from V and 3 bases from J, leaving 12 bases between the germline ends. For CDR1 and CDR2, the germline V gene (reference sequence) lists LNHNV and YYDKDF.